Below, 21 T cell receptor beta chains from the same sample are listed, as sequenced in a study of T cells in Graves' hyperthyroidism and ophthalmopathy. TCR beta CDR3 region amplification was performed from RNA transcripts. The HTBI primer set drove a first-round RT-PCR of the TCR CDR3. From the multiplex PCR reads, TCRdb called clonotypes with MiXCR, one entry per CDR3 protein. The sample records roughly 840,000 distinct CDR3 sequences, more than 30% being singletons. Sequenced sample: blood. These receptors were taken from a man younger than 35 with Graves' hyperthyroidism.

V and J are TRBV20-1 and TRBJ2-7; 7 nucleotides match TRBD1. With 0 bases clipped from V and 1 base from J, the junction kept 9 bases outside the gene matches. From germline, CDR1 is DFQATT and CDR2 SNEGSKA (reference sequence). This CDR3 is built from 16 residues. The CDR3 DNA reads TGCAGTGCTAGAGATCACAGGGGCCCGTTTTCCTACGAGCAGTACTTC. Encoded protein: CSARDHRGPFSYEQYF.

This chain joins TRBV11-2 and TRBJ1-1; D gene unclear. The V gene's germline CDR1 is SGHAT and CDR2 FQNNGV. Trimming removed 5 bases at V and 5 bases at J, with 15 bases between. This CDR3 contains 14 residues. Here the CDR3 reads CASSTTRGSTEAFF. The DNA of the CDR3 is TGTGCCAGCAGCACCACTCGAGGGTCAACTGAAGCTTTCTTT.

This sequence joins TRBV7-2 and TRBJ2-7; 9 bases are a match to TRBD2. V trimming: 5 bases; J trimming: 4 bases; junction bases outside the gene matches: 6. This CDR3 spans 14 amino acids. Germline CDR1 and CDR2: SGHTA and FQGNSA. The CDR3 DNA reads as TGTGCCAGCAGCGATAGCGGGAGTCGTTACGAGCAGTACTTC. Translation: CASSDSGSRYEQYF.

This clonotype occurred a few times. A junction boundary mismatches the germline segment, possibly from a read error. The chain links TRBV5-1 to TRBJ1-4; weak D call: TRBD1 (5 bases). The germline CDR1 and CDR2 sequences are SGHRS and YFSETQ. This CDR3 is 13 amino acids long. CDR3: CASSGGGNEKLFF. In DNA, the CDR3 is TGTGCCAGCTCCGGGGGGGGTAATGAAAAACTGTTTTTT.

This clonotype was detected many times. CDR3 DNA: TGCAGCGTTGCTGGGATTGAAAAACTGTTTTTT. Translating gives CSVAGIEKLFF. The J gene is TRBJ1-4, the V gene TRBV29-1, with D unclear. With 4 bases removed from V and 7 bases from J, the gap between germline ends came to 7 bases. This CDR3 is built from 11 residues. Per germline, CDR1 SQVTM and CDR2 ANQGSEA.

V is TRBV2 and J is TRBJ2-7, with 8 bases identical to TRBD2. The CDR3 loop spans 16 amino acids. The junction had 8 bases not matched to a gene; V was cut back by 2 bases and J by 2 bases. The germline V gene has CDR1 SNHLY and CDR2 FYNNEI. The CDR3 loop is CASSEWVAGGPYEQYF. The CDR3 DNA reads TGTGCCAGCAGTGAATGGGTGGCGGGAGGCCCCTACGAGCAGTACTTC.

A note on this clonotype: An end of the junction differs from the germline gene, which may be a read error. Written as DNA, the CDR3 is TGTGCCAGCAGTTTGTCTCTCCTTAGGGACAGGGGCTACGAGCAGTACTTC. As protein: CASSLSLLRDRGYEQYF. This rearrangement joins TRBV24-1 to TRBJ2-7, with TRBD1 matching 10 bases. The length of the CDR3 is 17 residues. Germline V CDR1 and CDR2: KGHDR, SFDVKD.

The rearrangement links TRBV20-1 to TRBJ2-5, with a weak D call TRBD1 (5 bases). V lost 3 bases and J lost 1, with 12 bases in between. The CDR3 sequence is 14 residues long. CDR1 is DFQATT, CDR2 SNEGSKA, per germline (reference sequence). The CDR3 reads CSASEDSLQETQYF. The CDR3 DNA is TGCAGTGCTAGTGAAGACAGCCTCCAAGAGACCCAGTACTTC.

This clonotype has at least ten counts. The chain links TRBV4-1 to TRBJ2-5; tentative D call: TRBD2 (6 bases). Trimming shortened V by 1 base and J by 1 base, and 7 bases separated the two germline ends. The CDR3 has 14 amino acids. Per germline, CDR1 MGHRA and CDR2 YSYEKL. This CDR3 is CASSQVGGQETQYF. The CDR3 DNA reads as TGCGCCAGCAGCCAAGTGGGGGGCCAAGAGACCCAGTACTTC.

This chain links TRBV29-1 with TRBJ2-6; 12 nucleotides agree with TRBD1. This CDR3 spans 18 amino acids. Germline V gene sequence: CDR1 SQVTM, CDR2 ANQGSEA. Trimming took 6 bases from V and 4 from J; bases not matched to a gene: 13. DNA of the CDR3: TGCAGCGTCGAGACTCCCGGGACAGGGGGCGGAGGGGCCAACGTCCTGACTTTC. Amino acid sequence: CSVETPGTGGGGANVLTF.

The chain employs TRBV5-5 and TRBJ1-6; D is perhaps TRBD1 (5 bases). The length of the CDR3 is 14 residues. V gave up 7 bases and J gave up 9 bases, with 17 bases separating them. The germline V gene encodes CDR1 SGHKS and CDR2 YYEKEE (reference sequence). CDR3 nucleotide sequence: TGTGCCAGCCATCGTGAAGACAGCAGTTCACCCCTCCACTTT. This encodes CASHREDSSSPLHF.

This clonotype occurred many times. This chain connects TRBV15 to TRBJ1-2; D remains unclear. The V gene lost 3 bases and the J gene lost 10 bases, with 18 bases spanning the gap. Per germline, CDR1 LNHNV and CDR2 YYDKDF (reference sequence). The CDR3 covers 14 residues. The chain's CDR3 is CATSRADSYGDYTF. The DNA of the CDR3 is TGTGCCACCAGCAGGGCGGACTCTTACGGGGACTACACCTTC.

The chain employs TRBV29-1 and TRBJ1-1, with D hard to call. The CDR3 extends over 12 amino acids. CDR1 is SQVTM and CDR2 is ANQGSEA in the germline V gene. The V end was cut by 8 bases, the J end by 5 bases, with 15 bases between. CDR3 DNA: TGCAGCATCGACACGGGGTTGACTGAAGCTTTCTTT. Translating it yields CSIDTGLTEAFF. The variable domain in full, completed from reference TRBV29-1 and TRBJ1-1, reads SAVISQKPSRDICQRGTSLTIQCQVDSQVTMMFWYRQQPGQSLTLIATANQGSEATYESGFVIDKFPISRPNLTFSTLTVSNMSPEDSSIYLCSIDTGLTEAFFGQGTRLTVV.

CDR3 DNA sequence: TGTGCCATCAGTGAGTCGAGCGGGGGTTACGAGCAGTACTTC. This gives the protein CAISESSGGYEQYF. V is TRBV10-3 and J is TRBJ2-7; 8 positions match TRBD2. This CDR3 has 14 residues. Germline CDR1 and CDR2: ENHRY and SYGVKD. Trimming at V came to 0 bases and at J to 4 bases, leaving 2 bases not matched to a gene.

This clonotype was found many times. The chain combines TRBV7-3 with TRBJ2-6, with D possibly TRBD2 on 5 matching bases. Germline V CDR1 and CDR2: SGHTA, FQGTGA. The CDR3 is made up of 15 amino acids. The germline V and J ends were trimmed by 6 bases and 2 bases, with 11 bases remaining between them. The CDR3 nucleotides are TGTGCCAGCAGTTCCGGACTCCCTGGGGCCAACGTCCTGACTTTC. Its translation is CASSSGLPGANVLTF.

In this sample, this clonotype turned up many times. The rearrangement joins TRBV24-1 to TRBJ2-2; no reliable D call. CDR3 length equals 16 residues. V lost 3 bases and J lost 0, with 10 bases in between. The germline V gene encodes CDR1 KGHDR and CDR2 SFDVKD. CDR3 region: CATSDPRKSNTGELFF. The CDR3 coding sequence is TGTGCCACCAGTGATCCAAGGAAGTCGAACACCGGGGAGCTGTTTTTT.

This clonotype was seen at least ten times. The J gene is TRBJ2-5, the V gene TRBV7-9, with D perhaps matching TRBD2 (5 bases). Trimming removed 0 bases from V and 4 bases from J, with 9 bases in between. Germline-derived CDR1 and CDR2 are SEHNR and FQNEAQ (reference sequence). This CDR3 is built from 14 residues. CDR3 in amino acids: CASSLAGALETQYF. As DNA, the CDR3 is TGTGCCAGCAGCTTAGCGGGAGCACTAGAGACCCAGTACTTC.

Details on this clonotype: A much larger clonotype is one base distant, so this may be a read error. The rearrangement joins TRBV5-1 to TRBJ2-5; 11 nucleotides line up with TRBD1. Germline values: CDR1 SGHRS, CDR2 YFSETQ. The CDR3 spans 15 residues. V was pared by 6 bases and J by 9 bases, with 13 bases of the junction left unmatched. The CDR3 loop is CASTSGQGAREAQYF. The CDR3 DNA sequence: TGCGCCAGCACCTCTGGACAGGGGGCGAGGGAGGCCCAGTACTTC.

The rearrangement links TRBV2 to TRBJ2-3; D is unresolved. Germline lookup yields CDR1 SNHLY and CDR2 FYNNEI. The CDR3 runs 14 residues. V was cut by 7 bases and J by 2 bases, with 13 bases left in between. In DNA form, the CDR3 reads TGTGCCAGCATCCTCTTGACATTCACAGATACGCAGTATTTT. Translated: CASILLTFTDTQYF.

The chain carries TRBV7-2 and TRBJ2-7, with 9 bases fitting TRBD1. Germline trimming cut 5 bases from V and 5 bases from J; bases unmatched to any gene: 7. CDR3 length: 14 amino acids. Germline V gene lookup returns CDR1 SGHTA and CDR2 FQGNSA. CDR3 region: CASSATGTGNEQYF. The CDR3 DNA is TGTGCCAGCAGCGCAACCGGGACAGGGAACGAGCAGTACTTC. The whole variable domain, remainder taken from reference TRBV7-2 and TRBJ2-7, is GAGVSQSPSNKVTEKGKDVELRCDPISGHTALYWYRQSLGQGLEFLIYFQGNSAPDKSGLPSDRFSAERTGGSVSTLTIQRTQQEDSAVYLCASSATGTGNEQYFGPGTRLTVT.

This clonotype was detected once. A junction boundary mismatches the germline segment, possibly from a read error. V gene TRBV7-3 combines with J gene TRBJ1-1; no clear D gene. CDR3 length: 13 residues. In germline, CDR1 is SGHTA, CDR2 FQGTGA. CDR3 region: CAGSAMTTAEAFF. CDR3 sequence (DNA): TGTGCCGGCAGCGCGATGACAACTGCTGAAGCTTTCTTT.